These T cell receptor beta chains were read from a single sample in a study of T cell repertoires in cytomegalovirus infection. Each CDR3 protein is one row after TCRdb ran MiXCR on the reads. The sample carries roughly 920,000 distinct CDR3 sequences, around 31% recorded once. No antigen has been assigned to these receptors. The sequencing here drew on cultured CD8+ T cells from PBMCs, taken from culture after CMV antigen stimulation. Receptors originate from a human donor in good health (CMV status not recorded). Some clones in this sample may be carry-over from other donors' samples. Both conserved end residues are part of each CDR3. D genes are given only for firm matches. Clone size is stated in some rows and not others, as once, few, many or a class when expanded.

v_call,clone_size,d_call,j_call,cdr3_aa,cdr3_nt
TRBV9,few,NA,TRBJ2-2,CASSVVSSSNTGELFF,TGTGCCAGCAGCGTAGTTAGCAGTTCGAACACCGGGGAGCTGTTTTTT
TRBV11-1,many,TRBD1,TRBJ2-1,CASSFGTGKEQFF,TGTGCCAGCAGCTTCGGGACAGGCAAGGAGCAGTTCTTC
TRBV27,few,NA,TRBJ1-1,CASSLSKASYNTEAFF,TGTGCCAGCAGTTTATCTAAGGCGAGTTACAACACTGAAGCTTTCTTT
TRBV10-3,NA,TRBD1,TRBJ1-6,CAISSGTGENSPLHF,TGTGCCATCAGTAGTGGGACAGGGGAAAATTCACCCCTCCACTTT
TRBV6-1,few,NA,TRBJ1-5,CASSEQGWNSNQPQHF,TGTGCCAGCAGTGAACAAGGTTGGAACAGCAATCAGCCCCAGCATTTT
TRBV7-2,many,NA,TRBJ2-1,CASSPDLFEQFF,TGTGCCAGCAGCCCAGACTTATTTGAGCAGTTCTTC
TRBV7-9,few,TRBD1,TRBJ1-6,CASSSAGQGNSPLHF,TGTGCCAGCAGTTCAGCCGGACAGGGGAATTCACCCCTCCACTTT
TRBV25-1,NA,TRBD2,TRBJ2-5,CASRGLAGESYQETQYF,TGTGCCAGCAGAGGACTAGCGGGGGAATCGTACCAAGAGACCCAGTACTTC
TRBV27,NA,NA,TRBJ2-6,CASLGQSPSGANVLTF,TGTGCCAGCCTCGGACAATCACCCTCTGGGGCCAACGTCCTGACTTTC
TRBV12-3/TRBV12-4,few,TRBD1,TRBJ1-5,CASSLKDRGNQPQHF,TGTGCCAGCAGTTTAAAGGACAGGGGGAATCAGCCCCAGCATTTT
TRBV7-6,NA,NA,TRBJ2-3,CASSLGGVNTDTQYF,TGTGCCAGCAGCTTAGGCGGGGTGAACACAGATACGCAGTATTTT
TRBV7-3,many,NA,TRBJ2-1,CASSPRVGRSIDNEQFF,TGTGCCAGCAGTCCACGGGTGGGGCGGAGTATAGACAATGAGCAGTTCTTC
TRBV27,NA,TRBD2,TRBJ2-1,CASSPTRAGGLNEQFF,TGTGCCAGCAGTCCAACTAGGGCGGGGGGCCTCAATGAGCAGTTCTTC
TRBV4-1,NA,NA,TRBJ1-2,CASRDPLDTYGYTF,TGCGCCAGCCGGGACCCCCTTGATACCTATGGCTACACCTTC
TRBV12-3/TRBV12-4,many,TRBD1,TRBJ1-2,CASTVQGNKDGYTF,TGTGCCAGCACCGTACAGGGGAATAAGGATGGCTACACCTTC
TRBV11-2,NA,NA,TRBJ2-2,CASSLVLLLDTGELFF,TGTGCCAGCAGCTTAGTACTCCTTTTAGATACCGGGGAGCTGTTTTTT
TRBV2,few,NA,TRBJ2-5,CASSERMKETQYF,TGTGCCAGCAGTGAACGTATGAAAGAGACCCAGTACTTC
TRBV7-8,few,TRBD2,TRBJ2-1,CASSSFSGGGINEQFF,TGTGCCAGCAGCTCATTCAGCGGGGGAGGAATCAATGAGCAGTTCTTC
TRBV4-2,NA,TRBD1,TRBJ1-1,CASSQGGARQGPPIFEAFF,TGTGCCAGCAGCCAAGGAGGCGCCCGACAGGGGCCTCCTATTTTTGAAGCTTTCTTT
TRBV7-9,NA,NA,TRBJ2-3,CASSLQGPGDTQYF,TGTGCCAGCAGCTTACAGGGACCCGGGGATACGCAGTATTTT
TRBV7-8,many,NA,TRBJ2-4,CASSFPGVGKNIQYF,TGTGCCAGCAGCTTCCCCGGGGTGGGCAAAAACATTCAGTACTTC
TRBV27,NA,NA,TRBJ2-7,CASRMGHEQYF,TGTGCCAGCAGGATGGGGCACGAGCAGTACTTC
TRBV20-1,once,TRBD1,TRBJ2-2,CSATGTGDGELFF,TGCAGTGCTACCGGGACAGGGGACGGGGAGCTGTTTTTT
TRBV20-1,few,NA,TRBJ1-1,CSALTGETEAFF,TGCAGTGCCCTCACGGGGGAGACTGAAGCTTTCTTT
TRBV29-1,NA,TRBD2,TRBJ2-7,CSVEDGGSSGGAYEQYF,TGCAGCGTTGAAGATGGGGGTAGTAGCGGGGGGGCCTACGAGCAGTACTTC
TRBV7-6,few,NA,TRBJ2-7,CASSLAPNRETRTFEQYF,TGTGCCAGCAGCTTAGCCCCAAATAGGGAGACACGGACGTTCGAGCAGTACTTC
TRBV18,NA,NA,TRBJ1-2,CASSPPLGGGYGYTF,TGTGCCAGCTCACCACCGTTGGGGGGCGGCTATGGCTACACCTTC
TRBV12-3/TRBV12-4,few,TRBD2,TRBJ2-5,CASSRGLAGGVETQYF,TGTGCCAGCAGTCGCGGACTAGCGGGGGGCGTGGAGACCCAGTACTTC
TRBV7-6,few,TRBD2,TRBJ2-1,CAVGGAINNEQFF,TGTGCCGTCGGGGGGGCCATAAACAATGAGCAGTTCTTC
TRBV19,NA,NA,TRBJ1-1,CASSIPGEIWTEAFF,TGTGCCAGTAGTATCCCGGGTGAAATCTGGACTGAAGCTTTCTTT
TRBV4-1,NA,TRBD2,TRBJ2-1,CASSQAPAGGLEFF,TGCGCCAGCAGCCAAGCCCCAGCGGGGGGCCTGGAGTTCTTC
TRBV6-6,few,NA,TRBJ1-5,CASSPTRAPGQPQHF,TGTGCCAGCAGTCCAACGAGGGCCCCAGGGCAGCCCCAGCATTTT
TRBV6-8,NA,TRBD1,TRBJ1-6,CASSPRDRGGSPLHF,TGTGCCAGCAGTCCCCGGGACAGGGGAGGATCACCCCTCCACTTT
TRBV20-1,NA,NA,TRBJ1-5,CSARDPGPRYNQPQHF,TGCAGTGCTAGAGATCCGGGACCACGATACAATCAGCCCCAGCATTTT
TRBV7-2,NA,NA,TRBJ2-5,CASCYEIQETQYF,TGTGCCAGCTGCTACGAAATCCAAGAGACCCAGTACTTC
TRBV5-5,NA,NA,TRBJ2-5,CASSLEQVGGETQYF,TGTGCCAGCAGCTTGGAACAGGTTGGCGGAGAGACCCAGTACTTC
TRBV7-8,few,NA,TRBJ2-1,CASSLGPDYNEQFF,TGTGCCAGCAGCTTGGGGCCAGACTACAATGAGCAGTTCTTC
TRBV7-6,many,TRBD1,TRBJ2-1,CASSARQGGGNEQFF,TGTGCCAGCAGCGCGCGACAGGGGGGAGGCAATGAGCAGTTCTTC
TRBV7-9,few,TRBD1,TRBJ2-3,CASRPQPGQGITDTQYF,TGTGCCAGCAGACCCCAACCGGGACAGGGAATCACAGATACGCAGTATTTT
TRBV6-6,NA,NA,TRBJ1-4,CASSTIEGVGEKLFF,TGTGCCAGCAGCACAATTGAGGGCGTGGGTGAAAAACTGTTTTTT
TRBV7-2,many,NA,TRBJ2-4,CASSLPSTVTKNIQYF,TGTGCCAGCAGCCTCCCCAGCACAGTAACCAAAAACATTCAGTACTTC
TRBV7-2,many,NA,TRBJ1-2,CASSLGGTLGYTF,TGTGCCAGCAGCTTGGGTGGGACCCTGGGCTACACCTTC
TRBV6-1,NA,NA,TRBJ2-4,CASSDTVDIQYF,TGTGCCAGCAGTGATACCGTGGACATTCAGTACTTC